This T cell receptor beta chain comes out of a study of T cell clones after liver transplantation (dated by TCRdb to the late 2010s). Regarding the research as a whole: The samples were obtained from ITN030ST, a randomized trial that attempted immunosuppression withdrawal within 2 years after liver transplantation. After a pre-transplant mixed lymphocyte reaction, TCRbeta sequencing was used to pinpoint donor-reactive T cell clones, which were subsequently tracked in post-transplant blood. As an antigen-independent comparator for the donor-reactive sequences, third party-reactive TCRbeta sequences from pre-transplant MLRs were identified as well. Of the eight recipients, a few were HCV-positive, while the remaining recipients had been transplanted for non-autoimmune, non-viral indications. The studied cohort comprised 8 liver transplant recipients, 3 classified as tolerant and 5 as non-tolerant. Tolerance meant complete immunosuppression withdrawal for at least one year without liver enzymes rising beyond twice the upper limit of normal. Blood samples were collected pre-transplant, pre-randomization before withdrawal, and post-randomization after either complete withdrawal or failed withdrawal. Subjects received no induction therapy and standard immunosuppression until randomization at 12-24 months post-transplant. The full study reports these points: Since no allograft tissue specimens were available, donor-reactive T cells may have migrated into the graft instead of being deleted. In 5 of 8 subjects, circulating donor-reactive CD4 TCRbeta sequences decreased significantly after transplant, regardless of tolerance or HCV status. The decline in donor-reactive sequences exceeded the decline in third party-reactive sequences, suggesting partial antigen-specific deletion that was unrelated to withdrawal success. Conclusions were preliminary, limited by small, heterogeneous patient numbers and non-standardized post-transplant time points. In a couple of subjects, low numbers of available donor cells limited the measurable donor-reactive repertoire. Once repertoire turnover was taken into account, donor-reactive detection showed a significant reduction for CD4 in 7 of 8 subjects and for CD8 in 8 of 8.

Using immunoSEQ, frozen genomic DNA was subjected to high-throughput TCRbeta CDR3 sequencing, a process that included PCR amplification, mapping, bias correction and internal controls. As for how the authors treated the data: Productive rearrangements were retained, and unique TCRbeta sequences were defined by the CDR3 nucleotide sequence together with the V and J gene. For classification of a sequence as donor-reactive, at least 5-fold expansion in CFSE-low cells relative to unstimulated pre-transplant cells and a frequency of at least 0.01% were required. To ensure at least 90% detection power, minimum frequency thresholds were set for each subject based on that subject's lowest-template unstimulated sample. Jensen-Shannon divergence between the top 1000 TCRbeta sequences post-transplant and pre-transplant was used to measure repertoire turnover. Two-sided Fisher's exact tests were used to test for changes in the detection of donor-reactive sequences. What TCRdb holds here is the immuneACCESS table cut down to in-frame rearrangements. Part of the clones is not present; checked against another copy, under half of the missing clones reflect an unresolved V gene, and the others are unexplained. V, J and clone size derive from that table, while D and trimming were established from the DNA sequence. The sample has some 110,000 clones on record, 80% to 85% of them singletons. Approximately 0.93% of the sample is taken by the ten largest.

Explained via the paper, the time point label denotes: pre-transplant. Unstimulated PBMCs, after thawing, were stained for CD3, CD4 and CD8 and then FACS-sorted into CD3+CD4+ and CD3+CD8+ populations. Randomization to immunosuppression withdrawal applied to every one of the 8 studied subjects. The Qiagen DNeasy Blood and Tissue Kit was used for genomic DNA isolation. CDR1 is given as MGHDK and CDR2 as SYGVNS, both from the germline V gene. From the cysteine through the phenylalanine, the CDR3 covers 14 amino acids. CDR3 DNA only is kept here, 42 bases in frame from base 1. The junction carries 12 bases between V and J, which are trimmed by 3 bases and 6 bases respectively. Remarks on this clone: Its antigen has not been determined. No base qualities exist here, and no much larger clone lies one base off it.

The TCR sequence derives from a human donor who received a liver transplant. The receptor chain draws on TRBV25-1 and TRBJ1-5, with the D gene call left open. This specimen was CD4+ T cells from blood, taken before liver transplant. The CDR3 has the sequence CASSDMQSGQPQHF. The DNA sequence is TGTGCCAGCAGTGATATGCAGTCGGGTCAGCCCCAGCATTTT.